This T cell receptor (beta chain) is drawn from a study of human T cells and chemical hapten exposure (dated by TCRdb to the early 2020s). Turning to the overall study: For sensitization, 2% DPC in acetone was applied to an approximately 2 cm by approximately 2 cm area of upper inner arm skin. Patch tests used Finn chambers with 0.01% DPC on the upper back, scored after 6 days by International Contact Dermatitis Research Group standards. Blood samples were taken from patients before sensitization (week 0) and at 2, 6 and about 24 weeks after DPC sensitization. The patient cohort, mostly female, included alopecia areata with under or over 50% scalp involvement, alopecia totalis and alopecia universalis. For every blood RNA sample, sequencing covered both the TCR alpha and TCR beta chains. Weekly therapeutic DPC doses were additionally applied to the scalp of patients throughout the roughly 23-week study period. Approximately 28 alopecia patients gave blood for TCR sequencing at one to four time points (pre-sensitization, 2, 6 and 24 weeks). Peripheral blood TCR repertoire changes were tracked in vivo in alopecia patients during primary and secondary sensitization to the hapten diphenylcyclopropenone (DPC). Libraries were pooled for sequencing, and variation in per-sample TCR yields was attributed mainly to small differences in library volumes within the pool. General study outcomes and caveats: Expanded TCRs formed significantly more large CDR3 similarity clusters than pre-sensitization or healthy control sets, consistent with antigen-driven responses. Patch test score was positively correlated with the number of PT1 expanded TCRs, with significance at thresholds 8, 16 and 32 but not at 4. Because every patient had alopecia, a presumed autoimmune disease, the patients' immune response might differ from that of healthy individuals. The number of TCRs above 1 in 1000 frequency did not change with DPC sensitization; there was no evidence of global repertoire structure alterations. Repeated subsampling changed both the strength of the expansion versus patch-test correlation and the threshold at which the correlation became significant.

With respect to this clonotype: There is no known antigen for this receptor. Per-nucleotide qualities are absent, and no much larger clonotype sits a single base away.

The CDR3 runs 14 residues from the cysteine to the phenylalanine. Of all the DNA, just the CDR3 is kept, 42 bases in frame from base 1. CDR1 is given as DFQATT and CDR2 as SNEGSKA, both from the germline V gene (reference sequence). V is reduced by 3 bases and J by 1 base, leaving a spacing of 10 bases between them. The library was made by RACE. Sequencing relied on a NextSeq 500. During library preparation, unique molecular identifiers were attached to individual cDNA molecules so that TCRs could be counted quantitatively and reproducibly. Concerning the study's data processing: A median of around 100,000 TCRs per sample was observed, with a range of 23,224 to 690,600. The Decombinator software suite was used to annotate the V, J and CDR3 of the TCR reads. For the PS versus PT1 abundance plots, all samples were subsampled to the same number of TCRs (28,000). Expanded TCRs were defined as absent before sensitization and observed at least eight times at the 2-week time point. Starting from the raw public reads, TCRdb applied fastp trimming at Q25, assembled clones with MiXCR and retained in-frame beta chains. A single entry per CDR3 protein holds the most common genes and DNA from its merged rows. TCRdb's processing, not the authors', yielded these V and J calls. The sample includes 30,000 to 50,000 distinct CDR3 sequences, with roughly 13% observed a single time. The ten largest account for about 2.5% of the sample.

This sample's time point label indicates: patch test 3, about 24 weeks after DPC sensitization. This sample's treatment or condition label indicates: therapeutic diphenylcyclopropenone sensitization with weekly scalp DPC. Total RNA was extracted from unfractionated whole blood that had been collected in Tempus Blood RNA tubes. At every patch-test visit, the blood draw took place before the patch test was put on. Eligible patients were aged 18 to 70, diagnosed with alopecia, deemed suitable for DPC therapy, and excluded if pregnant. The receptor was isolated from a woman between 40 and 50 years old with alopecia areata. Some clones in this sample may be carry-over from other donors' samples. The chain is made from TRBV20-1 and TRBJ1-5; 5 matching bases give a weak D call of TRBD1. The sample consisted of whole blood, taken in connection with sensitization to the hapten diphenylcyclopropenone (DPC). At the DNA level, the sequence is TGCAGTGCTAGTACCCGGGACAGCAATCAGCCCCAGCATTTT. It encodes CSASTRDSNQPQHF.